In its sample, the clone carrying this T cell receptor (beta chain) was seen once. These data originate in a study of OX40 agonist ivuxolimab in advanced cancers. From germline, CDR1 is SNHLY and CDR2 FYNNEI. V lost 1 base to trimming and J lost 10 bases; unmatched junction nucleotides: 6. This CDR3 spans 14 amino acids. Clones were read by immunoSEQ multiplex PCR, and TCRdb kept only the in-frame ones, dropping some. The table shows about 38,000 clones, with over 60% occurring only once. This receptor was identified in an adult with an advanced solid tumor such as melanoma, head and neck, liver or kidney cancer. This specimen consisted of CD4+ or CD8+ T cells sorted from blood, obtained in a trial of the OX40 agonist ivuxolimab. V is TRBV2 and J is TRBJ1-5, with 8 bases fitting TRBD1. The CDR3 DNA is TGTGCCAGCAGTGAAGGGACAGGGAAGGTTCCCCAGCATTTT. Its translation: CASSEGTGKVPQHF.